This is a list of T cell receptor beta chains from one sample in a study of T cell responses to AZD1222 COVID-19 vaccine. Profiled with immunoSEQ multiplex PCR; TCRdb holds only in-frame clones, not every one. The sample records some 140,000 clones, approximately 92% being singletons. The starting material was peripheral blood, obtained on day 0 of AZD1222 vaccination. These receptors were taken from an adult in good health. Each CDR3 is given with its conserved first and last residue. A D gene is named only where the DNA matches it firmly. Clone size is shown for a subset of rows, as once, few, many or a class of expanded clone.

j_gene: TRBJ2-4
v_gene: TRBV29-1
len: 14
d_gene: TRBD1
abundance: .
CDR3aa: CSGSRGQGAGIQYF
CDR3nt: TGCAGCGGGTCCCGGGGACAGGGGGCTGGCATTCAGTACTTC

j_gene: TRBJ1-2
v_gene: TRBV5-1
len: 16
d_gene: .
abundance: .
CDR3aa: CASSLYTINLNYGYTF
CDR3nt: TGCGCCAGCAGCTTGTACACCATTAACCTAAACTATGGCTACACCTTC

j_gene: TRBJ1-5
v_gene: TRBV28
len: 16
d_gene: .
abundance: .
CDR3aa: CASIGGGGHGNQPQHF
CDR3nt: TGTGCCAGCATCGGGGGCGGAGGGCACGGCAATCAGCCCCAGCATTTT

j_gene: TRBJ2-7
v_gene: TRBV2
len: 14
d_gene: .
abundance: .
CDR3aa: CASSEAGRDYEQYF
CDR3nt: TGTGCCAGCAGTGAAGCCGGGCGGGATTACGAGCAGTACTTC

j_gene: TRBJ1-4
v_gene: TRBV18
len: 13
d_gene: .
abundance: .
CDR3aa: CASSPGGGEKLFF
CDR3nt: TGTGCCAGCTCACCGGGAGGCGGTGAAAAACTGTTTTTT

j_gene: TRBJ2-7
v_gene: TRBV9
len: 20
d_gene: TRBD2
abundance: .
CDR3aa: CASSTEGGLAGGHLTYEQYF
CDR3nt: TGTGCCAGCAGCACGGAAGGCGGACTAGCGGGAGGACACCTTACCTACGAGCAGTACTTC

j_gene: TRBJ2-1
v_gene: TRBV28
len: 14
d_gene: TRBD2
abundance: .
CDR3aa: CASSILAGDNEQFF
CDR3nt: TGTGCCAGCAGTATCCTAGCGGGGGACAATGAGCAGTTCTTC

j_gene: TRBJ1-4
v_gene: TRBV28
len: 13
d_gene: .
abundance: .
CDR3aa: CASSFAENEKLFF
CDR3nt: TGTGCCAGCAGTTTTGCAGAGAATGAAAAACTGTTTTTT

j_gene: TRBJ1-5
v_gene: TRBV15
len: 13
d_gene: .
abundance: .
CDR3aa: CATSSGANQPQHF
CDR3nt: TGTGCCACCAGCAGCGGTGCTAATCAGCCCCAGCATTTT

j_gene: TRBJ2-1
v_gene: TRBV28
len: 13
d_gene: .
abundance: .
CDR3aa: CAGMGRSYNEQFF
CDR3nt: TGTGCCGGGATGGGTCGCTCCTACAATGAGCAGTTCTTC

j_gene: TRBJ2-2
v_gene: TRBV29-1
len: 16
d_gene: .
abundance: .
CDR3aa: CSAEVLDKTNTGELFF
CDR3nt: TGCAGCGCGGAGGTATTGGACAAGACGAACACCGGGGAGCTGTTTTTT

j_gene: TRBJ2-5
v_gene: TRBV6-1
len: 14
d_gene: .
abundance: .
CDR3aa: CASSEGWGGETQYF
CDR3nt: TGTGCCAGCAGTGAAGGTTGGGGCGGGGAGACCCAGTACTTC

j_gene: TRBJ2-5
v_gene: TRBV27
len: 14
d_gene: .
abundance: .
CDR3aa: CASSYLRLAETQYF
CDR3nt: TGTGCCAGCAGTTACTTGCGGCTAGCGGAGACCCAGTACTTC

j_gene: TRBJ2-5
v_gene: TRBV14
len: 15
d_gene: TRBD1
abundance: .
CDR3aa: CASSQYRGMRETQYF
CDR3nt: TGTGCCAGCAGCCAATACAGGGGTATGAGAGAGACCCAGTACTTC

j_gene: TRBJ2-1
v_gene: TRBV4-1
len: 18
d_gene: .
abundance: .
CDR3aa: CASSQGSQAGPPGNEQFF
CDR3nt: TGCGCCAGCAGCCAAGGTTCGCAGGCGGGACCGCCGGGGAATGAGCAGTTCTTC

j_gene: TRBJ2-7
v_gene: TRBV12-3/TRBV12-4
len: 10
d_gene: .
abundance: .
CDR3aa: CASSSDEQYF
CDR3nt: TGTGCCAGCAGCTCGGACGAGCAGTACTTC

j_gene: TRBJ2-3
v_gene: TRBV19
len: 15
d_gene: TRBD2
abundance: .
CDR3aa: CASSIRAGVSDTQYF
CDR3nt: TGTGCCAGTAGTATTCGCGCGGGAGTGTCGGATACGCAGTATTTT

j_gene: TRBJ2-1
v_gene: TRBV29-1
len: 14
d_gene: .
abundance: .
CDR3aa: CSARPLTSSNEQFF
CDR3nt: TGCAGCGCCCGACCCCTAACTAGCTCGAATGAGCAGTTCTTC

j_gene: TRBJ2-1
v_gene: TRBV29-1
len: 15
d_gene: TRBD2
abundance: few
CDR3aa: CSVPGTSGGYNEQFF
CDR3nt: TGCAGCGTCCCCGGGACTAGCGGGGGATACAATGAGCAGTTCTTC

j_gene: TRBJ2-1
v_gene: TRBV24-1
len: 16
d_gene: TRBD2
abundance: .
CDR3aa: CATSDPGGSGSDEQFF
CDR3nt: TGTGCCACCAGTGATCCAGGTGGTAGCGGGAGTGATGAGCAGTTCTTC

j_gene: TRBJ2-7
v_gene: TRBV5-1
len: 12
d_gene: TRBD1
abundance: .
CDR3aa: CASSLGTAEQYF
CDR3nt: TGCGCCAGCAGCCTCGGGACAGCCGAGCAGTACTTC

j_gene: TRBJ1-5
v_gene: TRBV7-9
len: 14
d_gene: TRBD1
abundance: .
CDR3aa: CASMRQGGNQPQHF
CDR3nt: TGTGCCAGCATGCGACAGGGTGGCAATCAGCCCCAGCATTTT